These 27 T cell receptor beta chains were all obtained from the same sample, sequenced in a study of blood T cell repertoires in COVID-19. Here immunoSEQ multiplex PCR was the method, and the copy in TCRdb shows in-frame clones only, minus some. The sample consists of 270,000 or so clones, 89% of them appearing once. The sequencing input was peripheral blood. The receptors stem from a woman aged 40 to 50 who had recovered from COVID-19.

The V gene is TRBV11-3, the J gene TRBJ2-7; 7 bases fit TRBD2. V gave up 1 base and J gave up 6 bases; unmatched junction bases: 15. Germline lookup yields CDR1 SGHNT and CDR2 YENEEA. The CDR3 consists of 17 residues. The CDR3 DNA is TGTGCCAGCAGCTTAGTAGTCTCAGCGGGATTTTCGGGCGAGCAGTACTTC. Translated: CASSLVVSAGFSGEQYF.

The V gene is TRBV7-2, the J gene TRBJ2-1; D is uncertain. This CDR3 has 16 residues. Germline loops: CDR1 SGHTA, CDR2 FQGNSA. Deletions cut 5 bases from V and 1 base from J, with 15 bases between. CDR3 sequence (DNA): TGTGCCAGCAGCCTCCTTGGGCAGGAATCCTACAATGAGCAGTTCTTC. Translated, it gives CASSLLGQESYNEQFF.

The chain links TRBV14 to TRBJ1-1; D is unclear. The CDR3 runs 17 residues. The germline CDR1 and CDR2 sequences are SGHDN and FVKESK. V lost 0 bases to trimming and J lost 3 bases, with 17 bases between them. The CDR3 region is CASSQDSWAGLDTEAFF. The CDR3 DNA is TGTGCCAGCAGCCAAGATAGTTGGGCGGGGTTGGACACTGAAGCTTTCTTT.

This clone was detected only once. The chain uses TRBV6-5 and TRBJ1-5, with D maybe TRBD1 (5 bases). This CDR3 has 15 residues. Germline CDR1 and CDR2: MNHEY and SVGAGI. V was cut by 7 bases and J by 2 bases, with 15 bases left in between. The CDR3 sequence: CASILGGEGNQPQHF. The CDR3 coding sequence is TGTGCCAGCATCCTGGGGGGGGAAGGCAATCAGCCCCAGCATTTT.

The chain recombines TRBV11-2 with TRBJ1-3, with TRBD1 identical over 8 bases. V dropped 1 base and J dropped 2; count of bases not matched to a gene: 1. Germline lookup yields CDR1 SGHAT and CDR2 FQNNGV. The CDR3 runs 15 residues. The CDR3 DNA reads TGTGCCAGCAGCTTAGGGACAGGGACTGGAAACACCATATATTTT. Its translation: CASSLGTGTGNTIYF. The full variable domain, rest sourced from reference TRBV11-2 and TRBJ1-3, is EAGVAQSPRYKIIEKRQSVAFWCNPISGHATLYWYQQILGQGPKLLIQFQNNGVVDDSQLPKDRFSAERLKGVDSTLKIQPAKLEDSAVYLCASSLGTGTGNTIYFGEGSWLTVV.

This rearrangement joins TRBV28 to TRBJ1-5; a weak D match, TRBD1 (5 bases). V shed 1 base and J shed 0 bases, with 13 bases lying between them. The CDR3 totals 17 residues. The germline gives CDR1 MDHEN, CDR2 SYDVKM. CDR3 amino acids: CASSLSSGILSNQPQHF. CDR3 nucleotide sequence: TGTGCCAGCAGTTTATCCTCAGGGATACTTAGCAATCAGCCCCAGCATTTT.

This clone was observed once. The chain carries TRBV27 and TRBJ2-7, with 10 bases matching TRBD2. Germline CDR1 MNHEY, CDR2 SMNVEV (reference sequence). This CDR3 contains 15 residues. The ends lost 3 bases at V and 4 bases at J; junction bases unmatched: 6. The CDR3 DNA reads as TGTGCCAGCAGTTTGTCTAGCGGGAGACTATACGAGCAGTACTTC. Its protein product is CASSLSSGRLYEQYF.

CDR3 loop: CATSRGTSGRSYF. DNA for the CDR3: TGTGCCACCAGCCGAGGGACTAGCGGGAGGTCGTACTTC. V usage is TRBV15 and J usage is TRBJ2-7; 15 nucleotides match TRBD2. V shed 5 bases, J shed 12 bases, and the junction held 5 bases outside the gene matches. Germline V CDR1 and CDR2: LNHNV, YYDKDF (reference sequence). The CDR3 has 13 amino acids.

The chain carries TRBV3-1 (or the pseudogene TRBV3-2) and TRBJ2-1, with D tentatively TRBD2 (5 bases). The V gene's germline CDR1 is LGHDT and CDR2 YNNKEL (reference sequence). The CDR3 length is 16 residues. V shed 0 bases and J shed 3 bases, with 12 bases lying between them. CDR3 region: CASSQERVLHYNEQFF. The DNA of the CDR3 is TGTGCCAGCAGCCAAGAGCGGGTTCTCCACTACAATGAGCAGTTCTTC.

J is TRBJ2-1 and V is TRBV3-1 (or the pseudogene TRBV3-2); possibly TRBD2 for D (5 bases). The V end lost 4 bases, the J end lost 7 bases, and 8 bases lay between the germline ends. Germline V lookup: CDR1 LGHDT, CDR2 YNNKEL (reference sequence). The CDR3 totals 12 residues. In nucleotides, the CDR3 is TGTGCCAGCAGCCGCGAGGGTAATGAGCAGTTCTTC. Translating it yields CASSREGNEQFF.

The V and J genes are TRBV4-1 and TRBJ1-3, with D perhaps matching TRBD1 (6 bases). V lost 0 bases and J lost 0, with 15 bases in between. The CDR3 has 18 amino acids. Germline V gene lookup returns CDR1 MGHRA and CDR2 YSYEKL. As DNA, the CDR3 is TGCGCCAGCAGCCAAGATCGGACAGACATTTACTCTGGAAACACCATATATTTT. Translated: CASSQDRTDIYSGNTIYF.

This chain uses TRBV5-4 with TRBJ1-1, with TRBD1 matching over 7 bases. Germline assignment: CDR1 SGHNT and CDR2 YYREEE (reference sequence). V trimming: 0 bases; J trimming: 4 bases; junction bases outside the gene matches: 6. The CDR3 is 15 residues long. The CDR3 DNA reads TGTGCCAGCAGCTTGGCAGGCAGGGGGGTCACTGAAGCTTTCTTT. It yields the protein CASSLAGRGVTEAFF.

This clone was recorded once. The rearrangement joins TRBV6-6 to TRBJ1-1; D is undetermined. The CDR3 contains 14 residues. Germline V gene sequence: CDR1 MNHNY, CDR2 SVGAGI (reference sequence). With 6 bases removed from V and 0 bases from J, the gap between germline ends came to 11 bases. The CDR3 spells CASRLKLLNTEAFF. In DNA, the CDR3 is TGTGCCAGCAGGTTAAAACTGTTGAACACTGAAGCTTTCTTT.

This clone was found a few times. The chain combines TRBV5-1 with TRBJ2-7; 9 nucleotides align to TRBD1. CDR3 length: 15 residues. Germline V gene data show CDR1 as SGHRS and CDR2 as YFSETQ. After removal of 4 bases from V and 1 base from J, the junction contained 6 bases not matched to a gene. The CDR3 spells CASSPGTGKSYEQYF. The CDR3 DNA reads as TGCGCCAGCAGCCCGGGGACAGGGAAATCCTACGAGCAGTACTTC.

The chain links TRBV7-9 to TRBJ2-2; TRBD2 agrees at 8 bases. The CDR3 has 15 amino acids. V gave up 3 bases and J gave up 3 bases; unmatched junction bases: 3. Germline V gene data show CDR1 as SEHNR and CDR2 as FQNEAQ (reference sequence). The CDR3 DNA reads as TGTGCCAGCAGCTTGGCCGGGGGGGACACCGGGGAGCTGTTTTTT. This encodes CASSLAGGDTGELFF.

The rearrangement links TRBV19 to TRBJ2-3; the D is unclear. This CDR3 region has 14 residues. Germline values: CDR1 LNHDA, CDR2 SQIVND (reference sequence). V was shortened by 5 bases and J by 4 bases, with 13 bases between the two germline ends. CDR3 in DNA: TGTGCCAGTAGTCCAAAATTGCGATCAGATACGCAGTATTTT. Its translation is CASSPKLRSDTQYF. Complete variable domain (other parts from reference TRBV19 and TRBJ2-3): DGGITQSPKYLFRKEGQNVTLSCEQNLNHDAMYWYRQDPGQGLRLIYYSQIVNDFQKGDIAEGYSVSREKKESFPLTVTSAQKNPTAFYLCASSPKLRSDTQYFGPGTRLTVL.

This clone was counted a few times. The chain has TRBV2 and TRBJ2-7, with 10 nucleotides matching TRBD1. Germline V gene lookup returns CDR1 SNHLY and CDR2 FYNNEI. The J segment lost 2 bases and the V segment lost 4 bases, leaving 8 bases of the junction unmatched. The CDR3 has 16 amino acids. In DNA, the CDR3 is TGTGCCAGCAGTGGGGCAGGGGGACAGGGGACCTACGAGCAGTACTTC. Its translation is CASSGAGGQGTYEQYF.

This rearrangement joins TRBV5-1 to TRBJ2-1; TRBD1 matches 11 bases. Germline trimming cut 4 bases from V and 8 bases from J; bases unmatched to any gene: 8. Germline assignment: CDR1 SGHRS and CDR2 YFSETQ. This CDR3 comprises 15 residues. As DNA, the CDR3 is TGCGCCAGCAGCCACCGTGGGACAGGGGGAGATGAGCAGTTCTTC. It yields the protein CASSHRGTGGDEQFF.

The V gene is TRBV3-1 (or the pseudogene TRBV3-2), the J gene TRBJ2-3; D possibly corresponds to TRBD2 (6 bases). The CDR3 totals 18 residues. The V gene lost 0 bases and the J gene lost 0 bases, with 16 bases spanning the gap. The germline V gene encodes CDR1 LGHDT and CDR2 YNNKEL (reference sequence). Here the CDR3 DNA reads TGTGCCAGCAGCCAAGATTGGCCTAGCGCCGCTAGCACAGATACGCAGTATTTT. Its translation: CASSQDWPSAASTDTQYF.

The V call is TRBV5-1, the J call TRBJ2-5; D is possibly TRBD1 (6 bases). CDR3 size: 14 residues. In germline, CDR1 is SGHRS, CDR2 YFSETQ. Deletions cut 2 bases from V and 2 bases from J, with 10 bases between. Written as DNA, the CDR3 is TGCGCCAGCAGCTTCGGACAGATACAAGAGACCCAGTACTTC. The encoded protein is CASSFGQIQETQYF.

V usage is TRBV5-1 and J usage is TRBJ2-7; TRBD2 agrees at 8 bases. The trim removed 4 bases at V and 1 base at J, leaving 7 bases unmatched. CDR3 length equals 15 residues. CDR1 is SGHRS and CDR2 is YFSETQ in the germline V gene. CDR3 residues: CASSMAGTSSYEQYF. Here the CDR3 DNA reads TGCGCCAGCAGCATGGCCGGGACTAGTTCCTACGAGCAGTACTTC.

The chain joins TRBV7-2 to TRBJ2-7, with TRBD1 matching 7 bases. With 5 bases clipped from V and 1 base from J, the junction kept 11 bases outside the gene matches. The CDR3 has 16 amino acids. The germline V gene has CDR1 SGHTA and CDR2 FQGNSA. This CDR3 reads CASSPYATGTSYEQYF. The CDR3, as DNA: TGTGCCAGCAGCCCTTACGCGACAGGGACATCCTACGAGCAGTACTTC.

The CDR3 spells CASSLGPAGSYNEQFF. The CDR3 DNA follows: TGCGCCAGCAGCTTGGGTCCCGCGGGGTCCTACAATGAGCAGTTCTTC. This chain uses TRBV5-1 with TRBJ2-1; D may be TRBD2 (6 bases). The CDR3 is 16 amino acids. Germline V gene data show CDR1 as SGHRS and CDR2 as YFSETQ. V was trimmed by 0 bases and J by 1 base, leaving 11 bases between them.

This chain joins TRBV24-1 and TRBJ2-5; TRBD1 agrees at 7 bases. The germline V gene has CDR1 KGHDR and CDR2 SFDVKD. V shed 1 base and J 5 bases; nucleotides not matched to a gene: 15. The CDR3 runs to 18 residues. The CDR3 sequence: CATSDFSSRGQVGETQYF. The CDR3 bases are TGTGCCACCAGTGATTTTTCTTCGAGGGGGCAGGTTGGGGAGACCCAGTACTTC.

The V call is TRBV28, the J call TRBJ1-1; possible D gene TRBD1, 6 bases. This CDR3 has 14 amino acids. Looked up from germline, CDR1 is MDHEN and CDR2 is SYDVKM. The germline V and J ends were trimmed by 8 bases and 1 base, with 14 bases remaining between them. CDR3 residues: CASLSPGQNTEAFF. Here the CDR3 DNA reads TGTGCCAGCCTTTCCCCGGGACAGAACACTGAAGCTTTCTTT.

With regard to this clone: One end of the junction varies from germline; a read error may be responsible. The chain employs TRBV7-8 and TRBJ1-6; D is undetermined. The CDR3 runs 14 residues. CDR1 is SGHVS and CDR2 is FQNEAQ in the germline V gene. The CDR3 DNA reads TGTGCCAGCACCTTAGATGGGAGGGATTCACCCCTCCACTTT. Protein sequence: CASTLDGRDSPLHF.

The rearrangement links TRBV5-1 to TRBJ1-1, with 11 bases lining up with TRBD1. CDR1 is SGHRS, CDR2 YFSETQ, per germline. This CDR3 spans 14 amino acids. The V and J ends lost 5 bases and 4 bases, in that order; junction bases with no gene match: 4. CDR3: CASRPGTGGTEAFF. Written as DNA, the CDR3 is TGCGCCAGCAGACCCGGGACAGGGGGCACTGAAGCTTTCTTT.